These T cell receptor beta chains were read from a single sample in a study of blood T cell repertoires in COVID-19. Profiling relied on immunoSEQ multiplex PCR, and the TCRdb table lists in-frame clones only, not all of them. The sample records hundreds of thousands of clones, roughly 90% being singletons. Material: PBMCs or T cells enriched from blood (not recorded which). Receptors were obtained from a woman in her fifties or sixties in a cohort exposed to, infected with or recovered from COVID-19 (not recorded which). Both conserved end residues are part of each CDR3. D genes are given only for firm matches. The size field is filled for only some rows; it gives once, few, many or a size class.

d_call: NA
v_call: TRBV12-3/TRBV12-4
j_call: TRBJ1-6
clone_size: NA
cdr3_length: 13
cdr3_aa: CASSLSQNSPLHF
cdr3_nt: TGTGCCAGCAGTTTATCCCAAAATTCACCCCTCCACTTT

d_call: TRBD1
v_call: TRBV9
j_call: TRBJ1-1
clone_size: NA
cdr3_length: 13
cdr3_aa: CASSGRQGGQAFF
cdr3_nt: TGTGCCAGCAGCGGTCGACAGGGTGGGCAAGCTTTCTTT

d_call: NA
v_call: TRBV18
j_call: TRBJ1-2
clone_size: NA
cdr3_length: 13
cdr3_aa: CASSPQGYYGYTF
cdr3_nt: TGTGCCAGCTCACCTCAGGGGTACTATGGCTACACCTTC

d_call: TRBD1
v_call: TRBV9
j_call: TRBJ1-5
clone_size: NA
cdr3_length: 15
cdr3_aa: CASSETGAGNQPQHF
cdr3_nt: TGTGCCAGCAGCGAGACAGGGGCGGGCAATCAGCCCCAGCATTTT

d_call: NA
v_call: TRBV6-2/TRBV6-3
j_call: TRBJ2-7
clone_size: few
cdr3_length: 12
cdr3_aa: CASSVAPYEQYF
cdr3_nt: TGTGCCAGCAGCGTGGCTCCCTACGAGCAGTACTTC

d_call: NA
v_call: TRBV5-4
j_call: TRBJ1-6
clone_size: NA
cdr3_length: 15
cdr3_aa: CASSLSRGYNSPLHF
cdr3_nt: TGTGCCAGCAGCTTGAGTAGGGGCTATAATTCACCCCTCCACTTT

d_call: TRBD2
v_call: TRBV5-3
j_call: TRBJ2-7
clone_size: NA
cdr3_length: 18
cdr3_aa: CARSLKFRTSSNPFEQYF
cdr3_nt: TGTGCCAGAAGCTTGAAATTTAGGACTAGCTCGAACCCCTTCGAGCAGTACTTC

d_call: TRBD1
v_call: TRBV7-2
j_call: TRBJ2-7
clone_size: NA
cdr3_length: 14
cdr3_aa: CASSLGTGENEQYF
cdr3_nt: TGTGCCAGCAGCTTAGGGACAGGGGAGAACGAGCAGTACTTC

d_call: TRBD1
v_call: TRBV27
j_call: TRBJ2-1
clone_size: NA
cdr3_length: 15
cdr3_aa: CASSSTGTDHNEQFF
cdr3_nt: TGTGCCAGCAGTTCGACCGGGACAGATCACAATGAGCAGTTCTTC

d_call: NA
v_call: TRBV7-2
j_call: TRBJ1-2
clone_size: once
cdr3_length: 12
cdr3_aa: CASSLYTRNYTF
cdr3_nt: TGTGCCAGCAGCTTATACACCAGGAACTACACCTTC

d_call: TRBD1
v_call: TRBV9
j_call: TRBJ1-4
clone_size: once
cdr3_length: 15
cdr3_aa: CASNQGASANEKLFF
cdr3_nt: TGTGCCAGCAATCAGGGGGCGTCAGCTAATGAAAAACTGTTTTTT

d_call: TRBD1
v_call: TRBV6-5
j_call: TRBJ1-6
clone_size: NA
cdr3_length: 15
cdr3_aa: CASSYTGQLNSPLHF
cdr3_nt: TGTGCCAGCAGTTACACGGGACAGTTAAATTCACCCCTCCACTTT

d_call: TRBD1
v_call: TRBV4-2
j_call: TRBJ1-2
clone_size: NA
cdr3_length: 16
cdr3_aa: CASSQDAARTGVGYTF
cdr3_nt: TGTGCCAGCAGCCAAGATGCGGCCCGGACAGGGGTTGGCTACACCTTC

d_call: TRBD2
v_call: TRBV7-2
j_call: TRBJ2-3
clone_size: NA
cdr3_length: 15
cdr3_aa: CASSVQSGGANTQYF
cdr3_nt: TGTGCCAGCAGCGTACAGAGCGGGGGGGCAAATACGCAGTATTTT

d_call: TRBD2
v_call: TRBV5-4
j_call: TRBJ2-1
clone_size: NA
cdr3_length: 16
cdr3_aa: CASSFLAGARGNEQFF
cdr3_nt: TGTGCCAGCAGCTTTTTAGCGGGAGCCCGAGGGAATGAGCAGTTCTTC

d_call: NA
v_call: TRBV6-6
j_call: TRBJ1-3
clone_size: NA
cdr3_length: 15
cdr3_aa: CASSRGPGDGNTIYF
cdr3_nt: TGTGCCAGCAGCCGGGGACCAGGGGACGGAAACACCATATATTTT

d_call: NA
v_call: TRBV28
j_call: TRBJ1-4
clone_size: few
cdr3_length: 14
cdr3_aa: CASSLQGGSEKLFF
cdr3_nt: TGTGCCAGCAGTCTACAGGGTGGGAGTGAAAAACTGTTTTTT

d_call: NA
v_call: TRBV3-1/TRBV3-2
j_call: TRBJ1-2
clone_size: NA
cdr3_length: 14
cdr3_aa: CASSPRAQAAGYTF
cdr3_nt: TGTGCCAGCTCCCCCAGGGCCCAGGCTGCTGGCTACACCTTC

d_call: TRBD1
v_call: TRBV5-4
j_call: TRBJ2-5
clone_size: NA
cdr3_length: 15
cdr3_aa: CASSARQGAGETQYF
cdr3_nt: TGTGCCAGCAGCGCCAGACAGGGGGCGGGAGAGACCCAGTACTTC

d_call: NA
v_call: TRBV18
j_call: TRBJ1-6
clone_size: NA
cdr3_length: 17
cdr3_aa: CASSPWGRGQLNSPLHF
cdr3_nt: TGTGCCAGCTCACCATGGGGCAGGGGTCAACTCAATTCACCCCTCCACTTT

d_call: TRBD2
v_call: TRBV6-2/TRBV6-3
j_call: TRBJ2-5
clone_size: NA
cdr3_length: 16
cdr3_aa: CASSYGAGGREETQYF
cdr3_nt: TGTGCCAGCAGTTACGGTGCGGGGGGCAGAGAAGAGACCCAGTACTTC

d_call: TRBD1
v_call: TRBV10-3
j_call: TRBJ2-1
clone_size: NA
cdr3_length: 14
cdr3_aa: CAISEGQVPNEQFF
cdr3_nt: TGTGCCATCAGTGAGGGACAGGTTCCCAATGAGCAGTTCTTC

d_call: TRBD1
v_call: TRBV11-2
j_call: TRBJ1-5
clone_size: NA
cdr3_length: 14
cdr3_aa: CASSPDRVNQPQHF
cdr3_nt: TGTGCCAGCAGCCCCGACAGGGTCAATCAGCCCCAGCATTTT

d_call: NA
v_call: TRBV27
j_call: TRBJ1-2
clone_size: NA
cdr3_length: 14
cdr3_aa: CASSHFGSNYGYTF
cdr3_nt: TGTGCCAGCAGTCACTTCGGGAGTAACTATGGCTACACCTTC

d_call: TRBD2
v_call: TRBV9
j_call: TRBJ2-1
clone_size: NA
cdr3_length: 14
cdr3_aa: CASSLAGGTGEQFF
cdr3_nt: TGTGCCAGCAGCCTAGCGGGGGGAACGGGTGAGCAGTTCTTC

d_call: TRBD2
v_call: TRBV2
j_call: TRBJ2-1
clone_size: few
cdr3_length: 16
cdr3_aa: CASSLGGLASYNEQFF
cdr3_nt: TGTGCCAGCAGTTTAGGGGGACTAGCGAGCTACAATGAGCAGTTCTTC

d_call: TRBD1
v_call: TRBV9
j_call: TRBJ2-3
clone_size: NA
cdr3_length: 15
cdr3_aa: CASSVRTGGGDTQYF
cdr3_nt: TGTGCCAGCAGCGTCCGGACAGGGGGAGGGGATACGCAGTATTTT

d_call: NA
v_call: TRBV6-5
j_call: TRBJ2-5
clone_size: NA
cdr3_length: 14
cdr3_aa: CAGSVQEFSEAQYF
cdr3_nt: TGTGCCGGAAGCGTACAGGAATTCAGCGAGGCCCAGTACTTC

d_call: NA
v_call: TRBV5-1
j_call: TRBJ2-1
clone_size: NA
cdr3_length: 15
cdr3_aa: CASSLAMVLRDEQFF
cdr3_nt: TGCGCCAGCAGCTTGGCGATGGTATTACGGGATGAGCAGTTCTTC

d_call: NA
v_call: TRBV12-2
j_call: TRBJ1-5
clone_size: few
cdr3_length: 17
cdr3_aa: CASRPDRDREGNQPQHF
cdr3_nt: TGTGCAAGTCGCCCCGACCGGGACAGGGAAGGCAATCAGCCCCAGCATTTT

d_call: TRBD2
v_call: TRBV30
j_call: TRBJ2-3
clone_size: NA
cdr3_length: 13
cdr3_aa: CAWKTSGGTEGYF
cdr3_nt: TGTGCCTGGAAGACTAGCGGGGGCACGGAGGGGTATTTT

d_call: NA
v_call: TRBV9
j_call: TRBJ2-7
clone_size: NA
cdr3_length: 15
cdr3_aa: CASSGGSTGNYEQYF
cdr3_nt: TGTGCCAGCAGCGGGGGGAGTACAGGGAACTACGAGCAGTACTTC

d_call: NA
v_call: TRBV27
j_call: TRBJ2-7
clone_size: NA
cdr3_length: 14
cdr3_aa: CASRPGLPMGEQYF
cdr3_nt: TGTGCCAGCAGGCCGGGACTGCCGATGGGCGAGCAGTACTTC

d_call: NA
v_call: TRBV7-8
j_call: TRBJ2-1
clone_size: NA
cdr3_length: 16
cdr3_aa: CASSPRESRGYNEQFF
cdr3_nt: TGTGCCAGCTCCCCTAGGGAGAGCAGGGGCTACAATGAGCAGTTCTTC

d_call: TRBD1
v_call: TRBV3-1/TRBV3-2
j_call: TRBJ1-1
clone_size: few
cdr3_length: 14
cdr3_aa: CASSRSPTGGEAFF
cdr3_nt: TGTGCCAGCAGCCGAAGCCCGACAGGGGGCGAAGCTTTCTTT

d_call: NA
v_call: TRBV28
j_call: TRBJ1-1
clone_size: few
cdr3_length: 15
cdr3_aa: CATEIQTGMGRRAFF
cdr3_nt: TGTGCCACCGAAATTCAAACAGGGATGGGACGAAGAGCTTTCTTT

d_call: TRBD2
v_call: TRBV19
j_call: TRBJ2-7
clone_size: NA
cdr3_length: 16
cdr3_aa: CASTPGGGRSSYEQYF
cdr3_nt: TGTGCCAGTACCCCGGGAGGGGGGAGAAGCTCCTACGAGCAGTACTTC

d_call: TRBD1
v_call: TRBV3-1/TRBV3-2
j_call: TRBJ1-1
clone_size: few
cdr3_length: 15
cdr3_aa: CASSQDRGMNTEAFF
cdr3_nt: TGTGCCAGCAGCCAGGACAGGGGGATGAACACTGAAGCTTTCTTT

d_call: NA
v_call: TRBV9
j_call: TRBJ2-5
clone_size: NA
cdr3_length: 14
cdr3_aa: CASSVAVSQETQYF
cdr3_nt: TGTGCCAGCAGCGTAGCTGTCAGTCAAGAGACCCAGTACTTC

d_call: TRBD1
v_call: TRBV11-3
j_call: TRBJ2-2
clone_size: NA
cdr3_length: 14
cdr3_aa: CASSSTGFTGELFF
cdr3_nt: TGTGCCAGCAGCTCGACAGGGTTCACCGGGGAGCTGTTTTTT

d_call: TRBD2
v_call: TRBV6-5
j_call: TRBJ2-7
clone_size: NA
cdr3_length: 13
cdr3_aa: CASSRGTSGPLYF
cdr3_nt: TGTGCCAGCAGCCGTGGGACTAGCGGGCCCCTTTACTTC

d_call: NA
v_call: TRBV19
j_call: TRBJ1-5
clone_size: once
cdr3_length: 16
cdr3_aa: CASSPPLRGFNQPQHF
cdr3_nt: TGTGCCAGTAGTCCCCCCTTGCGGGGATTCAATCAGCCCCAGCATTTT

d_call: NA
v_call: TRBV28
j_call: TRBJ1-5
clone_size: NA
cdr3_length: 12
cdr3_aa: CASSQVNQPQHF
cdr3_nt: TGTGCCAGCAGTCAGGTAAATCAGCCCCAGCATTTT

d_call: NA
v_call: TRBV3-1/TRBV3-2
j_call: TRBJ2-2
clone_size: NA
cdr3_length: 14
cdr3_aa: CASSLGQNTGELFF
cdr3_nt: TGTGCCAGCAGCCTGGGACAGAACACCGGGGAGCTGTTTTTT

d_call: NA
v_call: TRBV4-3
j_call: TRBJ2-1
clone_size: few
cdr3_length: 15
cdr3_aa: CASSQGQAGVNEQFF
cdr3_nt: TGCGCCAGCAGCCAAGGTCAAGCCGGGGTGAATGAGCAGTTCTTC

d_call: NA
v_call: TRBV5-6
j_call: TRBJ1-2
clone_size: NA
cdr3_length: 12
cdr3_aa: CASSLGGFGYTF
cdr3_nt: TGTGCCAGCAGCTTAGGCGGGTTCGGCTACACCTTC

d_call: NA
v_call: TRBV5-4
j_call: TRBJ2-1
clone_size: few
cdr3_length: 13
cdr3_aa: CASSPWGDNEQFF
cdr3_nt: TGTGCCAGCAGCCCCTGGGGGGACAATGAGCAGTTCTTC

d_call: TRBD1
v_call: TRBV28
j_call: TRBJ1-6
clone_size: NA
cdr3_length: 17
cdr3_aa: CASSLYLQGGLNSPLHF
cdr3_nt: TGTGCCAGCAGTTTATACTTACAGGGGGGCCTAAATTCACCCCTCCACTTT

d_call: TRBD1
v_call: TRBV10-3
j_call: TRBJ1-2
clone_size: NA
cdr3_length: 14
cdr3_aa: CAIRGDRGLYGYTF
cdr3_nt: TGTGCCATCAGAGGGGACAGGGGGCTTTATGGCTACACCTTC

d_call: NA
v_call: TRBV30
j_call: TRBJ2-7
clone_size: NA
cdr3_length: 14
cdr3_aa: CAWSVLGGTYEQYF
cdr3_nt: TGTGCCTGGAGTGTCCTCGGCGGGACCTACGAGCAGTACTTC

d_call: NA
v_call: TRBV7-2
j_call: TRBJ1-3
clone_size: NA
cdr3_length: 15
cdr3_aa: CASSSSMTGGNTIYF
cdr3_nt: TGTGCCAGCAGCTCTTCTATGACAGGTGGAAACACCATATATTTT